This T cell receptor (beta chain) derives from a study of T cell responses to AZD1222 COVID-19 vaccine. The overall study: Pooled together were second doses at about 4 or about 12 weeks.

As concerns this clone: Its antigen remains unidentified.

TCRdb's copy holds only in-frame clones and misses some; the assay was immunoSEQ multiplex PCR. The profile shows some 55,000 clones, about 89% of them singletons. Study-wide points: In the spike-specific TCR repertoire, nearly half reportedly target unmutated variant regions. Sampled repertoires all dated from after the peak T cell response.

Sample: peripheral blood, taken on day 0 of AZD1222 vaccination. This receptor was taken from an adult in good health.

The CDR3 nucleotides are TGTGCCAGCAGCGGGGACAGGGGGCTCGTAGGAGATGAAAAACTGTTTTTT. Its protein product is CASSGDRGLVGDEKLFF. V and J are TRBV9 and TRBJ1-4; 12 nucleotides align to TRBD1. The CDR3 is 17 residues long. Germline V gene sequence: CDR1 SGDLS, CDR2 YYNGEE. The trim removed 3 bases at V and 6 bases at J, leaving 9 bases unmatched.